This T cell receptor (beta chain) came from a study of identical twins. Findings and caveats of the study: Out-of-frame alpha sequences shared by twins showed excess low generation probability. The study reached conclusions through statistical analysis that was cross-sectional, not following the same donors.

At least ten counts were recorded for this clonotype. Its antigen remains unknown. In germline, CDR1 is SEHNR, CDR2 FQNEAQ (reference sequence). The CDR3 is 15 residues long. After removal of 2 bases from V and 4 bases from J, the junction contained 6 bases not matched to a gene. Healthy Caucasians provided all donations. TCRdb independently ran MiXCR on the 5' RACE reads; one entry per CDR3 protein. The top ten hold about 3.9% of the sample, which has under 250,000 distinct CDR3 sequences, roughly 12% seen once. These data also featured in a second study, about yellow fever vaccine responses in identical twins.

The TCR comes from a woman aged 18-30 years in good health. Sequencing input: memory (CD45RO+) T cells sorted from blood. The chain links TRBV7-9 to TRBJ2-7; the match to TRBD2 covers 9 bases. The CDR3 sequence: CASSLSGSGGYEQYF. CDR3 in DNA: TGTGCCAGCAGCTTAAGCGGGAGCGGGGGGTACGAGCAGTACTTC.